This is a list of T cell receptor beta chains from one sample in a study of cytomegalovirus exposure and HLA in healthy donors. TCRdb keeps only in-frame clones here, not all; method: immunoSEQ multiplex PCR. Of 95,000 to 100,000 clones in the sample, 75% to 90% were seen once. The sample was PBMCs. Receptors originate from a man aged 25-45 years in good health and CMV-seronegative. Each CDR3 is given with its conserved first and last residue. Fields, in order: J gene, clone size, D gene, V gene, CDR3 DNA, CDR3 protein. D genes are given only for firm matches. Clone size is given for some rows only: seen once, a few or many times, or a class if the clone is expanded.

TRBJ2-1 | few | - | TRBV9 | TGTGCCAGCAGCGTCCGGGACAACTCCTACAATGAGCAGTTCTTC | CASSVRDNSYNEQFF
TRBJ2-7 | once | - | TRBV7-9 | TGTGCCAGCAGCTCCCAGGGTACCGAGCAGTACTTC | CASSSQGTEQYF
TRBJ2-1 | once | - | TRBV6-5 | TGTGCCAGCAGAGCCCTGGACACGGACAATGAGCAGTTCTTC | CASRALDTDNEQFF
TRBJ1-3 | - | - | TRBV7-2 | TGTGCCAGCAGCGACAGTGGCTCTGGAAACACCATATATTTT | CASSDSGSGNTIYF
TRBJ2-7 | once | TRBD1 | TRBV10-3 | TGTGCCATCAGACCGGGACAGGGAACCTACGAGCAGTACTTC | CAIRPGQGTYEQYF
TRBJ2-7 | - | TRBD1 | TRBV9 | TGTGCCAGCAGCGTAGCACAGGGGCCTTCCTACGAGCAGTACTTC | CASSVAQGPSYEQYF
TRBJ2-1 | few | TRBD1 | TRBV2 | TGTGCCAGCAGTCCTGGACAGGGCAATGAGCAGTTCTTC | CASSPGQGNEQFF
TRBJ1-2 | - | - | TRBV28 | TGTGCCAGCAGTTTGGGGGGCTATGGCTACACCTTC | CASSLGGYGYTF
TRBJ1-2 | once | - | TRBV30 | TGTGCCTGGAGTGTAATTCGAGTCCACACCTTC | CAWSVIRVHTF
TRBJ2-7 | - | TRBD1 | TRBV5-1 | TGCGCCAGCAGCCCGGGGACAGGGGTCGGGGAGCAGTACTTC | CASSPGTGVGEQYF
TRBJ2-1 | once | TRBD2 | TRBV6-5 | TGTGCCAGCAGTCGGACTAGCGGGAGTCACAATGAGCAGTTCTTC | CASSRTSGSHNEQFF
TRBJ1-6 | - | TRBD1 | TRBV10-2 | TGCGCCAGCACCTTGGACAGGGGGGGATCACCCCTCCACTTT | CASTLDRGGSPLHF
TRBJ1-6 | few | - | TRBV5-1 | TGCGCCAGCAGCACCGGACTCATTAGAACCTATAATTCACCCCTCCACTTT | CASSTGLIRTYNSPLHF
TRBJ2-1 | - | TRBD1 | TRBV2 | TGTGCCAGCCCCGGGACAGGGGGCTACAATGAGCAGTTCTTC | CASPGTGGYNEQFF
TRBJ2-1 | - | TRBD2 | TRBV29-1 | TGCAGCGGCTTAGCGGGAGAGGCCTACAATGAGCAGTTCTTC | CSGLAGEAYNEQFF
TRBJ2-3 | - | - | TRBV5-6 | TGTGCCAGCAGCGAAGGAACCGACTTGGACGGACACACAGATACGCAGTATTTT | CASSEGTDLDGHTDTQYF
TRBJ2-3 | - | - | TRBV7-8 | TGTGCCAGCAATTCCGGAGGCACAGATACGCAGTATTTT | CASNSGGTDTQYF
TRBJ1-5 | - | - | TRBV7-8 | TGTGCCAGCAGCTCTAGGATGGTAGGACTCCCCGGGTATCAGCCCCAGCATTTT | CASSSRMVGLPGYQPQHF
TRBJ1-5 | - | - | TRBV28 | TGTGCCAGCAGTACCTCCCGGGGGTTTCAGCCCCAGCATTTT | CASSTSRGFQPQHF
TRBJ2-6 | - | - | TRBV7-6 | TGTGCCAGCAGCTTCGGAGGGTGGACAGGAAGTGGGGCCAACGTCCTGACTTTC | CASSFGGWTGSGANVLTF
TRBJ2-1 | - | - | TRBV28 | TGTGCCAGCAGCCGTGAGAATGAGCAGTTCTTC | CASSRENEQFF
TRBJ2-5 | - | TRBD1 | TRBV5-4 | TGTGCCAGCAGCTTGGTCACGACAGGGCAGGGGGAGACCCAGTACTTC | CASSLVTTGQGETQYF
TRBJ2-1 | - | TRBD1 | TRBV5-1 | TGCGCCAGCAGCTTGGCGGGGACAGGGTCCTACAATGAGCAGTTCTTC | CASSLAGTGSYNEQFF
TRBJ2-5 | once | - | TRBV7-2 | TGTGCCAGCAGCCCCCGGAGGGACCCTAGGGAGACCCAGTACTTC | CASSPRRDPRETQYF
TRBJ2-3 | few | TRBD1 | TRBV27 | TGTGCCAGCAGTTCCCTCCCGGGACAGGGGTCAGATACGCAGTATTTT | CASSSLPGQGSDTQYF
TRBJ2-3 | - | - | TRBV6-4 | TGTGCCAGCAGTACAGGGAGCACAGATACGCAGTATTTT | CASSTGSTDTQYF
TRBJ1-1 | few | - | TRBV27 | TGTGCCAGCAGTTCCAGGGCAGGGGTCGTCACTGAAGCTTTCTTT | CASSSRAGVVTEAFF
TRBJ1-2 | - | TRBD1 | TRBV6-5 | TGTGCCAGCAGTTCCCCCGGGGGACAGGATGGCTACACCTTC | CASSSPGGQDGYTF
TRBJ1-3 | - | TRBD1 | TRBV5-1 | TGCGCCAGCAGCTTGGGACAGGGTGCTGGAAACACCATATATTTT | CASSLGQGAGNTIYF
TRBJ2-5 | - | TRBD2 | TRBV30 | TGTGCCTGGAGTGTCGGCGGGAGGCGGGAGACCCAGTACTTC | CAWSVGGRRETQYF
TRBJ2-1 | - | TRBD1 | TRBV29-1 | TGCAGCGTTGAAGGAGGGGGACAGGGTGTGGTAAGTGAGCAGTTCTTC | CSVEGGGQGVVSEQFF
TRBJ2-3 | - | TRBD2 | TRBV29-1 | TGCAGCGTTGAATTGGCGGGAGTCTCAGATACGCAGTATTTT | CSVELAGVSDTQYF
TRBJ2-7 | - | - | TRBV30 | TGTGCCTGGACCGACGAGGCGGGGATATCCTACGAGCAGTACTTC | CAWTDEAGISYEQYF
TRBJ2-1 | once | - | TRBV6-5 | TGTGCCAGCAGTCTCTACAATGAGCAGTTCTTC | CASSLYNEQFF
TRBJ2-1 | - | - | TRBV7-6 | TGTGCCAGCAGCTTATTAGTGAAAAATGAGCAGTTCTTC | CASSLLVKNEQFF
TRBJ2-7 | - | - | TRBV6-5 | TGTGCCAGCAGCAAACAGTACGAGCAGTACTTC | CASSKQYEQYF
TRBJ2-4 | - | - | TRBV19 | TGTGCCAGTAGTGTAAGTAGGCGGGGCATTCAGTACTTC | CASSVSRRGIQYF
TRBJ2-1 | - | TRBD2 | TRBV7-3 | TGTGCCAGCAGCTCACGGACTAGCGGCAACAATGAGCAGTTCTTC | CASSSRTSGNNEQFF
TRBJ1-2 | - | - | TRBV4-1 | TGCGCCAGCAGCCAAGGTCAGGGTGGCTACACCTTC | CASSQGQGGYTF
TRBJ2-7 | once | - | TRBV29-1 | TGCAGCGTTGATATGGGGAGCGAGCAGTACTTC | CSVDMGSEQYF
TRBJ2-5 | once | TRBD2 | TRBV5-1 | TGCGCCAGCAGCTTGGGAGCGGGGCTTGGCCAAGAGACCCAGTACTTC | CASSLGAGLGQETQYF
TRBJ1-1 | few | TRBD1 | TRBV4-2 | TGTGCCAGCAGCCCACACAGTGGGACAGGGGATTCACGCGCTTTCTTT | CASSPHSGTGDSRAFF
TRBJ2-1 | - | TRBD2 | TRBV7-8 | TGTGCCAGCAGCTTAGTCGGCGGGAGTACGACTTTGGGTGAGCAGTTCTTC | CASSLVGGSTTLGEQFF